One and the same sample provided the 14 T cell receptor beta chains below, sequenced in a study of blood T cell repertoires in COVID-19. Sequenced by immunoSEQ multiplex PCR; TCRdb stores in-frame clones only, minus some. There are around 200,000 clones in the sample; roughly 80% occur only once, and over 9.5% lies in the top ten. Sequenced sample: peripheral blood. Receptors originate from a woman at least 80 years old with acute or convalescent COVID-19.

This chain connects TRBV7-9 to TRBJ2-2, with 8 nucleotides matching TRBD1. CDR1 is SEHNR, CDR2 FQNEAQ, per germline (reference sequence). J gave up 6 bases and V 5 bases, and 11 bases lay outside the gene matches. This CDR3 is 16 amino acids long. CDR3 residues: CASSPLRAGGSGELFF. In DNA, the CDR3 is TGTGCCAGCAGCCCCCTCAGGGCAGGGGGCTCCGGGGAGCTGTTTTTT.

The chain joins TRBV18 to TRBJ2-1; D not certain. The germline gives CDR1 KGHSH, CDR2 LQKENI. V lost 5 bases to trimming and J lost 1 base, with 9 bases between them. This CDR3 contains 14 residues. CDR3 nucleotide sequence: TGTGCCAGCTCATCAGATCAATCCTACAATGAGCAGTTCTTC. Translation: CASSSDQSYNEQFF. The full variable domain, in which reference TRBV18 and TRBJ2-1 provide the parts outside the CDR3, is NAGVMQNPRHLVRRRGQEARLRCSPMKGHSHVYWYRQLPEEGLKFMVYLQKENIIDESGMPKERFSAEFPKEGPSILRIQQVVRGDSAAYFCASSSDQSYNEQFFGPGTRLTVL.

The chain has TRBV14 and TRBJ2-7; D gene ambiguous. The germline V and J ends were trimmed by 5 bases and 1 base, with 12 bases remaining between them. Looked up from germline, CDR1 is SGHDN and CDR2 is FVKESK. The CDR3 length is 14 residues. CDR3: CASSSAAASYEQYF. The CDR3 DNA is TGTGCCAGCAGCTCGGCGGCGGCGTCCTACGAGCAGTACTTC.

The gene calls are TRBV9 and TRBJ2-7; 7 nucleotides align to TRBD2. The CDR3 sequence is 17 residues long. Germline V gives CDR1 SGDLS, CDR2 YYNGEE. V lost 7 bases, J lost 0 bases, and 16 bases stayed unmatched. CDR3 coding DNA: TGTGCCAGCGGTTGGGGGGGTCAGGTTTGGAGCTCCTACGAGCAGTACTTC. Its translation: CASGWGGQVWSSYEQYF.

The chain uses TRBV29-1 and TRBJ2-7; no definite D call. Germline-derived CDR1 and CDR2 are SQVTM and ANQGSEA. The V end was cut by 1 base, the J end by 3 bases, with 7 bases between. The CDR3 extends over 12 amino acids. The chain's CDR3 is CSVEGLLYEQYF. The CDR3 region has the DNA TGCAGCGTTGAAGGGCTCCTCTACGAGCAGTACTTC.

This clone was counted between two and nine times. V is TRBV7-2 and J is TRBJ1-5, with TRBD1 identical over 10 bases. CDR1 SGHTA and CDR2 FQGNSA come from the germline V gene. The J segment lost 2 bases and the V segment lost 0 bases, leaving 13 bases of the junction unmatched. CDR3 length equals 20 residues. The CDR3 DNA reads TGTGCCAGCAGCTTAGCCCCCTCCGGGACAGGGGATTATCGCAATCAGCCCCAGCATTTT. It encodes CASSLAPSGTGDYRNQPQHF. Variable domain in full (rest from reference TRBV7-2 and TRBJ1-5): GAGVSQSPSNKVTEKGKDVELRCDPISGHTALYWYRQSLGQGLEFLIYFQGNSAPDKSGLPSDRFSAERTGGSVSTLTIQRTQQEDSAVYLCASSLAPSGTGDYRNQPQHFGDGTRLSIL.

This clone was counted only a few times. The chain couples TRBV16 to TRBJ2-7; 11 bases are shared with TRBD1. V lost 0 bases, J lost 6 bases, and 7 bases stayed unmatched. This CDR3 has 16 amino acids. Germline CDR1 KGHSY, CDR2 FQNENV. CDR3 sequence (DNA): TGTGCCAGCAGCCAATCGGACAGGGGGCTGGTCCGCGAGCAGTACTTC. Its translation is CASSQSDRGLVREQYF.

The chain is built from TRBV5-1 and TRBJ1-4; maybe TRBD1 (6 bases). This CDR3 comprises 14 residues. Germline CDR1 is SGHRS and CDR2 is YFSETQ. The V end lost 1 base, the J end lost 7 bases, and 11 bases lay between the germline ends. The DNA of the CDR3 is TGCGCCAGCAGCTTGCACACAGGGACTGAAAAACTGTTTTTT. The encoded protein is CASSLHTGTEKLFF. The complete variable domain, with remaining parts taken from reference TRBV5-1 and TRBJ1-4, reads KAGVTQTPRYLIKTRGQQVTLSCSPISGHRSVSWYQQTPGQGLQFLFEYFSETQRNKGNFPGRFSGRQFSNSRSEMNVSTLELGDSALYLCASSLHTGTEKLFFGSGTQLSVL.

This CDR3 is CSVWGGGGYTF. The CDR3 DNA reads TGCAGCGTTTGGGGAGGCGGTGGCTACACCTTC. The chain employs TRBV29-1 and TRBJ1-2; D ambiguous. The CDR3 contains 11 residues. The V end was cut by 5 bases, the J end by 7 bases, with 11 bases between. In germline, CDR1 is SQVTM, CDR2 ANQGSEA.

This chain uses TRBV3-1 (or the pseudogene TRBV3-2) with TRBJ1-1; D gene ambiguous. The germline gives CDR1 LGHDT, CDR2 YNNKEL (reference sequence). V was pared by 6 bases and J by 5 bases, with 16 bases between. The CDR3 runs 14 residues. In DNA form, the CDR3 reads TGTGCCAGCAGGGCGAACGAGGGAAAGACTGAAGCTTTCTTT. It translates to CASRANEGKTEAFF.

The CDR3 reads CASSLATVPTGPSYEQYF. The CDR3 DNA reads as TGTGCCAGCAGCTTAGCAACAGTACCGACAGGGCCCTCCTACGAGCAGTACTTC. V and J are TRBV7-8 and TRBJ2-7; TRBD1 matches at 7 bases. The germline CDR1 and CDR2 sequences are SGHVS and FQNEAQ. CDR3 length: 18 amino acids. Trimming took 0 bases from V and 0 from J; bases not matched to a gene: 11.

This clone occurred once. The chain couples TRBV15 to TRBJ2-5, with 12 bases fitting TRBD2. The CDR3 is 15 residues long. The trim removed 4 bases at V and 5 bases at J, leaving 5 bases unmatched. Germline CDR1 is LNHNV and CDR2 is YYDKDF (reference sequence). The chain's CDR3 is CATSTRTSGMETQYF. Written as DNA, the CDR3 is TGTGCCACCAGCACCCGGACTAGCGGGATGGAGACCCAGTACTTC.

The chain joins TRBV6-2 or TRBV6-3 to TRBJ1-4; D is unresolved. This CDR3 spans 14 amino acids. With 2 bases removed from V and 8 bases from J, the gap between germline ends came to 12 bases. Germline V gives CDR1 MNHEY, CDR2 SVGEGT. The CDR3 sequence is CASSYQPAAEKLFF. CDR3 nucleotide sequence: TGTGCCAGCAGTTACCAACCCGCAGCGGAAAAACTGTTTTTT.

V usage is TRBV5-4 and J usage is TRBJ2-7; D possibly corresponds to TRBD1 (6 bases). Germline CDR1 is SGHNT and CDR2 is YYREEE (reference sequence). The length of the CDR3 is 15 residues. V was cut by 4 bases and J by 1 base, with 15 bases left in between. The CDR3 reads CASSRPGTLSYEQYF. The CDR3 nucleotides are TGTGCCAGCAGCCGTCCCGGGACATTATCCTACGAGCAGTACTTC.